This entry features one T cell receptor (beta chain) sequence. Its antigen is currently unknown. The CDR3 is 16 residues long. Germline V gene lookup returns CDR1 MGHRA and CDR2 YSYEKL. Losses at the gene ends were 3 bases for V and 3 bases for J; bases not matched to a gene: 7. This entry comes from a study of OX40 agonist ivuxolimab in advanced cancers. Study-wide findings and caveats: It was also the case that some nonresponders had low normalized T-cell clonal expansion.

Assay: immunoSEQ multiplex PCR; the TCRdb copy retains only in-frame clones and omits some. The sample holds tens of thousands of clones, approximately 90% seen once. The origin of this receptor is an adult with an advanced solid tumor such as melanoma, head and neck, liver or kidney cancer. Sample: CD4+ or CD8+ T cells sorted from blood, taken in a trial of the OX40 agonist ivuxolimab. J is TRBJ2-3 and V is TRBV4-1; 9 bases are shared with TRBD2. For the CDR3, the DNA is TGCGCCAGCAGCCAGAACATAGCGGGAGAGACAGATACGCAGTATTTT. Translated: CASSQNIAGETDTQYF.